The 5 T cell receptor beta chains presented below share a single source sample, sequenced in a study of blood T cell repertoires in COVID-19. Clones were read by immunoSEQ multiplex PCR, and TCRdb kept only the in-frame ones, dropping some. The sample consists of tens of thousands of clones, 72% of them appearing once. Sequenced material: peripheral blood. These receptors came from a boy between 2 and 10 years old with active or convalescent COVID-19.

This rearrangement joins TRBV7-9 to TRBJ1-3; the D gene is possibly TRBD1 (5 bases). Deletions cut 5 bases from V and 4 bases from J, with 18 bases between. The CDR3 has 16 residues. Germline CDR1 reads SEHNR; CDR2 reads FQNEAQ (reference sequence). The CDR3 sequence is CASSGTMAGLGNTIYF. CDR3 DNA: TGTGCCAGCAGCGGTACCATGGCGGGACTGGGAAACACCATATATTTT.

The CDR3 sequence is CASSKSSGYGNTIYF. CDR3 nucleotide sequence: TGTGCCAGCAGCAAATCCTCAGGGTACGGAAACACCATATATTTT. This chain connects TRBV9 to TRBJ1-3, with TRBD1 as a possible D gene (5 bases). The CDR3 covers 15 residues. Deletions cut 4 bases from V and 4 bases from J, with 15 bases between. CDR1 is SGDLS, CDR2 YYNGEE, per germline.

The J gene is TRBJ2-3, the V gene TRBV5-4, with 8 bases matching TRBD2. V lost 4 bases and J lost 2; bases outside the gene matches: 6. Germline V CDR1 and CDR2: SGHNT, YYREEE (reference sequence). This CDR3 comprises 15 residues. The CDR3 nucleotides read TGTGCCAGCAGCAACGGACTAGCAGCCACAGATACGCAGTATTTT. Its translation: CASSNGLAATDTQYF. Variable domain in full (rest from reference TRBV5-4 and TRBJ2-3): ETGVTQSPTHLIKTRGQQVTLRCSSQSGHNTVSWYQQALGQGPQFIFQYYREEENGRGNFPPRFSGLQFPNYSSELNVNALELDDSALYLCASSNGLAATDTQYFGPGTRLTVL.

The chain joins TRBV11-3 to TRBJ2-3; 7 bases are shared with TRBD2. CDR3 length equals 15 residues. J was trimmed by 0 bases and V by 6 bases; bases with no gene match: 6. From germline, CDR1 is SGHNT and CDR2 YENEEA. DNA of the CDR3: TGTGCCAGCAGGGGTATGGGGGGGAGCACAGATACGCAGTATTTT. Translating it yields CASRGMGGSTDTQYF.

The genes are TRBV7-2 and TRBJ1-5; weak D call: TRBD1 (5 bases). The CDR3 runs 15 residues. Between the trimmed V and J ends, which lost 1 base and 3 bases, there was a span of 10 bases. Germline V gene data show CDR1 as SGHTA and CDR2 as FQGNSA. In DNA form, the CDR3 reads TGTGCCAGCAGCTTAGTGTCAGGGCCCAATCAGCCCCAGCATTTT. Protein: CASSLVSGPNQPQHF.